This T cell receptor (beta chain) was sequenced in a study of human T cells and chemical hapten exposure. Many counts were recorded for this clonotype. V lost 5 bases and J 3 bases, leaving 8 bases between the germline ends. This CDR3 has 13 amino acids. Specified time point: patch test 1, 2 weeks after DPC sensitization. Treatment given: therapeutic diphenylcyclopropenone sensitization with weekly scalp DPC. Ahead of applying each patch test, blood was sampled. In TCRdb, the RACE reads were re-called with MiXCR into one record per CDR3 protein. Here the sample spans nearly 80,000 distinct CDR3 sequences, about 9.3% being singletons.

The clonotype originates from a woman aged 45-65 years with alopecia areata. Some clones in this sample may be carry-over from other donors' samples. Sequencing used whole blood, obtained in connection with sensitization to the hapten diphenylcyclopropenone (DPC). V is TRBV12-3 or TRBV12-4 and J is TRBJ1-5; weak D call: TRBD1 (5 bases). This chain's CDR3 is CASSDSINQPQHF. DNA of the CDR3: TGTGCCAGCAGTGACAGCATCAATCAGCCCCAGCATTTT.